Reported below is one T cell receptor beta chain. Included in the TCR beta cDNA libraries were unique molecular identifiers. Input amounts of roughly 0.9 to 10 million T cells were used. These gave about 500,000 cDNA molecules, so each molecule approximated one T cell. One entry per CDR3 protein results from TCRdb running MiXCR on the PCR reads. The profile shows hundreds of thousands of distinct CDR3 sequences, roughly three fifths of them singletons. This sample was taken from a study of post-analysis software for immune sequencing data. The source of this sequence is a girl aged 2 to 10 with multiple sclerosis. Source material: blood.

This CDR3 reads CASGLDRVEQYF. The DNA of the CDR3 is TGTGCTAGTGGTTTGGACAGGGTCGAGCAGTACTTC. This chain links TRBV12-5 with TRBJ2-4, with D possibly matching TRBD1 (6 bases). Judging by the DNA end, TRBJ2-7 fits better; the J call may be wrong. Germline CDR1 reads LGHNT; CDR2 reads FRNRAP. The CDR3 consists of 12 residues.